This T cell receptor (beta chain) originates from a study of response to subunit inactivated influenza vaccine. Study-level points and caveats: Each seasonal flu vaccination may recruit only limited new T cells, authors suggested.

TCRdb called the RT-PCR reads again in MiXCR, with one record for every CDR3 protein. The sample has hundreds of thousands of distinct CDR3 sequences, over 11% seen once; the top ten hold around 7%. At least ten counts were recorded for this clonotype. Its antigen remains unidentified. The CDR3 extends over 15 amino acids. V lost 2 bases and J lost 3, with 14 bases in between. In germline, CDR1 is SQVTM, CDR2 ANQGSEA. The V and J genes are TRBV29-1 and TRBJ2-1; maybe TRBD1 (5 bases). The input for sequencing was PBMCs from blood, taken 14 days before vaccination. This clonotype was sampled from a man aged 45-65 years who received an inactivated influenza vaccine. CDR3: CSVEKDDRIYNEQFF. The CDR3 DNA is TGCAGCGTTGAAAAGGACGACAGAATCTACAATGAGCAGTTCTTC.